This T cell receptor beta chain was recovered during a study of OX40 agonist ivuxolimab in advanced cancers. In the study overall: Of mixed ages from about 20 to 80 and averaging 60 years, the group was roughly 83% male. Three patients, one with hepatocellular carcinoma and two with cutaneous melanoma, responded partially.

As to this clone: The antigen is not known.

V was cut by 3 bases and J by 4 bases, with 9 bases left in between. CDR1 is LNHDA and CDR2 is SQIVND in the germline V gene (reference sequence). The CDR3 is 13 amino acids. Libraries were prepared by immunoSEQ multiplex PCR; TCRdb keeps only in-frame clonotypes and omits some of them. The sample records 95,000 to 100,000 clones, about four fifths being singletons. Regarding the study as a whole: Doses of 0.1 to 3.0 mg/kg were accompanied by clonal expansion of CD4+ and CD8+ blood T cells by week 6. There were also nonresponders showing low normalized T-cell clonal expansion.

The chain employs TRBV19 and TRBJ1-1, with D unclear. The clonotype was recovered from an adult with an advanced solid tumor such as melanoma, head and neck, liver or kidney cancer. Sequenced here: CD4+ or CD8+ T cells sorted from blood, sampled in a trial of the OX40 agonist ivuxolimab. CDR3 loop: CASSISSATEAFF. The CDR3 region has the DNA TGTGCCAGTAGTATCAGCTCCGCCACTGAAGCTTTCTTT.